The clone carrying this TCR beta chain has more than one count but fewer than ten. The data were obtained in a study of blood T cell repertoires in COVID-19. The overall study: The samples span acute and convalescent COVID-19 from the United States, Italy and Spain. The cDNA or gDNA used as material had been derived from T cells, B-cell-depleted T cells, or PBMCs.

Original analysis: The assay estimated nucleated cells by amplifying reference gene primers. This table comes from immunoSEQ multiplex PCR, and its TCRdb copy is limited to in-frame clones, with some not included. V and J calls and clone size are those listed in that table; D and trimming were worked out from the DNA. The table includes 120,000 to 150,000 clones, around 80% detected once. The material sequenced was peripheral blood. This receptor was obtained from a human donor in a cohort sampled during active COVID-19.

The CDR3 DNA is TGCGCCAGCAGCCAAGATCCAGCGGGGGGGCCGGATGAGCAGTTCTTC. Its translation: CASSQDPAGGPDEQFF. The rearrangement links TRBV4-3 to TRBJ2-1, with 10 bases matching TRBD2. The CDR3 runs to 16 residues. With V trimmed by 0 bases and J by 8 bases, 7 bases remained unmatched. Per germline, CDR1 LGHNA and CDR2 YSLEER.